The clone carrying this TCR beta chain was found once. This sample stems from a study of blood T cell repertoires in COVID-19. Overall study: Spain, Italy and the United States supplied samples that represented acute and convalescent COVID-19. Sources were T cells, B-cell-depleted T cells, or PBMCs; the material itself was cDNA or gDNA.

In the authors' methods: How many nucleated cells were present was estimated from reference gene primer amplification. Generated by immunoSEQ multiplex PCR, the TCRdb table keeps only in-frame clones and is missing some. V and J calls and clone size follow that table, whereas D and trimming were derived from the DNA. There are tens of thousands of clones in the sample; 65% to 85% occur only once, and roughly 20% lies in the top ten. Per germline, CDR1 SGHTA and CDR2 FQGTGA. J was trimmed by 2 bases and V by 3 bases; bases with no gene match: 2. This CDR3 has 14 amino acids. The sequence came from an elderly woman with active or convalescent COVID-19. The material sequenced was peripheral blood. The chain has TRBV7-3 and TRBJ2-3; the match to TRBD1 covers 7 bases. In DNA, the CDR3 is TGTGCCAGCAGCTTTGGGACAGTCACAGATACGCAGTATTTT. Translated, it gives CASSFGTVTDTQYF.